This entry lists 20 T cell receptor beta chains sequenced from one sample in a study of CD4 T cells in relation to SARS-CoV-2 and coronaviruses. CD4+ T cells from unexposed donors were obtained before the COVID-19 pandemic (2011-2018). The cells were cultured for about ten days before CD4+ T cells were isolated. Clones were sequenced by immunoSEQ multiplex PCR, and TCRdb holds only the in-frame ones, with some missing. The table includes 25,000 to 35,000 clones, more than 75% detected once. No cognate antigen is known for these TCRs. Material: CD4+ T cells from PBMCs, cultured in vitro. The receptors here all came from a human donor in good health.

The chain is built from TRBV4-2 and TRBJ1-6; D not resolved. Trimming left V 0 bases short and J 9 bases short, with 18 bases between. The germline V gene encodes CDR1 LGHNA and CDR2 YNFKEQ. The CDR3 is made up of 17 amino acids. The CDR3 DNA is TGTGCCAGCAGCCAAGAACCCGGGGATCTTATAGTTTCACCCCTCCACTTT. Encoded protein: CASSQEPGDLIVSPLHF.

The V gene is TRBV7-8, the J gene TRBJ2-7; 8 bases align to TRBD2. Germline V gene sequence: CDR1 SGHVS, CDR2 FQNEAQ. The CDR3 is made up of 15 amino acids. Unmatched junction bases numbered 15, after V lost 7 bases and J lost 7 bases. CDR3 residues: CASTAREGRLNEQYF. The CDR3 nucleotides are TGTGCCAGCACCGCCCGGGAGGGCCGATTGAATGAGCAGTACTTC.

The J gene is TRBJ2-2, the V gene TRBV18; D may correspond to TRBD1 or TRBD2 (5 bases each). Germline assignment: CDR1 KGHSH and CDR2 LQKENI. The CDR3 extends over 19 amino acids. V lost 0 bases to trimming and J lost 2 bases, with 19 bases between them. DNA of the CDR3: TGTGCCAGCTCACCACCCTCGTTGAGGGGCGATACTAACACCGGGGAGCTGTTTTTT. Translated, it gives CASSPPSLRGDTNTGELFF.

The V call is TRBV2, the J call TRBJ2-3, with D possibly TRBD1 on 6 matching bases. The ends were cut back, 6 bases at V and 6 bases at J, with 19 bases in the middle. The CDR3 runs 15 residues. Germline CDR1 is SNHLY and CDR2 is FYNNEI. The CDR3 reads CASSGTRRSSDTQYF. The CDR3 DNA is TGTGCCAGCAGCGGGACAAGAAGGTCATCGGATACGCAGTATTTT.

The chain employs TRBV3-1 (or the pseudogene TRBV3-2) and TRBJ2-5, with unresolved D. The CDR3 contains 15 residues. V lost 1 base to trimming and J lost 5 bases, with 14 bases between them. CDR1 is LGHDT, CDR2 YNNKEL, per germline (reference sequence). CDR3 nucleotide sequence: TGTGCCAGCAGCCAAGTTTCGGGTAGTTTGGAGACCCAGTACTTC. Residues: CASSQVSGSLETQYF.

The J gene is TRBJ2-2, the V gene TRBV5-1; D not certain. Germline CDR1 reads SGHRS; CDR2 reads YFSETQ. Trimming pared 0 bases from V and 2 bases from J, leaving 8 bases between. The CDR3 runs to 15 residues. The CDR3 loop is CASSLVRANTGELFF. In DNA, the CDR3 is TGCGCCAGCAGCTTGGTTAGGGCCAACACCGGGGAGCTGTTTTTT.

The gene calls are TRBV12-5 and TRBJ1-5, with unresolved D. V lost 0 bases, J lost 7 bases, and 7 bases lay in between. The germline V gene has CDR1 LGHNT and CDR2 FRNRAP. CDR3 length: 13 residues. In nucleotides, the CDR3 is TGTGCTAGTGGTTTGGTAGGCGGACAGCCCCAGCATTTT. Protein: CASGLVGGQPQHF.

This chain connects TRBV3-1 (or the pseudogene TRBV3-2) to TRBJ2-1, with 8 nucleotides matching TRBD1. CDR3 length: 16 amino acids. Looked up from germline, CDR1 is LGHDT and CDR2 is YNNKEL (reference sequence). V lost 0 bases, J lost 8 bases, and 9 bases stayed unmatched. In DNA, the CDR3 is TGTGCCAGCAGCCAAGATCGCGGACAGGGTTGGTATGAGCAGTTCTTC. This sequence encodes CASSQDRGQGWYEQFF.

This chain links TRBV5-1 with TRBJ2-3, with D perhaps TRBD1 (5 bases). CDR1 is SGHRS, CDR2 YFSETQ, per germline. The ends were cut back, 4 bases at V and 2 bases at J, with 17 bases in the middle. This CDR3 has 16 amino acids. CDR3 coding DNA: TGCGCCAGCAGCCCGACCCAGGGAACTTACACAGATACGCAGTATTTT. Its translation: CASSPTQGTYTDTQYF.

This rearrangement joins TRBV3-1 (or the pseudogene TRBV3-2) to TRBJ1-2; 8 positions match TRBD1. Unmatched junction bases numbered 6, after V lost 2 bases and J lost 4 bases. Germline V lookup: CDR1 LGHDT, CDR2 YNNKEL (reference sequence). The CDR3 loop spans 15 amino acids. The CDR3 coding sequence is TGTGCCAGCAGCCAACCCGGGACAGGCTCCTATGGCTACACCTTC. Its protein product is CASSQPGTGSYGYTF.

This chain uses TRBV7-8 with TRBJ2-1; D may be TRBD2 (6 bases). The CDR3 extends over 15 amino acids. The V end lost 5 bases, the J end lost 6 bases, and 17 bases lay between the germline ends. CDR1 and CDR2 (germline): SGHVS, FQNEAQ. CDR3 sequence reads: CASSDRDWDFNEQFF. The DNA for the CDR3 is TGTGCCAGCAGCGACCGGGACTGGGACTTCAATGAGCAGTTCTTC.

CDR3 region: CAWTPTGTSGGAPSTDTQYF. As DNA, the CDR3 is TGTGCCTGGACCCCCACCGGGACTAGCGGGGGGGCCCCCAGCACAGATACGCAGTATTTT. This chain joins TRBV30 and TRBJ2-3, with 16 nucleotides matching TRBD2. Trimming took 4 bases from V and 0 from J; bases not matched to a gene: 13. Looked up from germline, CDR1 is GTSNPN and CDR2 is SVGIG (reference sequence). The CDR3 is 20 amino acids.

The genes are TRBV18 and TRBJ2-3; no reliable D call. The CDR3 loop spans 14 amino acids. CDR1 KGHSH and CDR2 LQKENI come from the germline V gene. The V gene lost 6 bases and the J gene lost 7 bases, with 17 bases spanning the gap. This CDR3 is CASSSSSGTNTQYF. CDR3 coding DNA: TGTGCCAGCTCGTCCAGTAGTGGTACCAATACGCAGTATTTT.

This clone appeared a single time. The J gene is TRBJ1-3, the V gene TRBV28, with unresolved D. CDR3 length equals 17 residues. V dropped 7 bases and J dropped 0 bases, with 19 bases sitting between them. Looked up from germline, CDR1 is MDHEN and CDR2 is SYDVKM. CDR3 DNA sequence: TGTGCCAGCATCCCCAGTTCCTTGTTTTCCTCTGGAAACACCATATATTTT. It yields the protein CASIPSSLFSSGNTIYF. Using reference TRBV28 and TRBJ1-3 for the parts outside the CDR3, the full variable domain is DVKVTQSSRYLVKRTGEKVFLECVQDMDHENMFWYRQDPGLGLRLIYFSYDVKMKEKGDIPEGYSVSREKKERFSLILESASTNQTSMYLCASIPSSLFSSGNTIYFGEGSWLTVV.

The rearrangement joins TRBV9 to TRBJ2-3; tentatively, D is TRBD2 (7 bases). Germline CDR1 SGDLS, CDR2 YYNGEE. V was cut by 0 bases and J by 4 bases, with 15 bases left in between. This CDR3 is 16 amino acids long. CDR3 loop: CASSVAYGGASDTQYF. The CDR3 coding sequence is TGTGCCAGCAGCGTAGCTTATGGGGGGGCCTCAGATACGCAGTATTTT.

A word on this clone: The junction does not match germline at one end; this may be a read error. The chain couples TRBV11-1 to TRBJ2-7; 8 bases line up with TRBD1. The CDR3 is 13 residues long. Germline V gene lookup returns CDR1 SGHAT and CDR2 FQDESV (reference sequence). The CDR3 reads CASSLGPGTGGAF. DNA for the CDR3: TGTGCCAGCAGCTTAGGGCCGGGGACAGGAGGAGCTTTC.

V gene TRBV9 combines with J gene TRBJ1-1; the D gene is possibly TRBD1 (5 bases). Trimming took off 3 bases at V and 11 bases at J, with 23 bases between the two ends. The length of the CDR3 is 15 residues. Germline V CDR1 and CDR2: SGDLS, YYNGEE. The CDR3 coding sequence is TGTGCCAGCAGCGCTATCAAGGCCAAGGGGACGGAGGCTTTCTTT. Amino acid sequence: CASSAIKAKGTEAFF.

This sequence joins TRBV6-5 and TRBJ1-3; D not resolved. This CDR3 comprises 14 residues. Per germline, CDR1 MNHEY and CDR2 SVGAGI. V was trimmed by 5 bases and J by 4 bases, leaving 12 bases between them. In DNA form, the CDR3 reads TGTGCCAGCAGTCCAGATACAGCCGGAAACACCATATATTTT. As protein: CASSPDTAGNTIYF.

The gene calls are TRBV13 and TRBJ2-7; 8 bases are a match to TRBD1. This CDR3 region has 14 residues. CDR1 and CDR2 from the germline V gene are PRHDT and FYEKMQ (reference sequence). V lost 5 bases, J lost 4 bases, and 7 bases stayed unmatched. The CDR3 here is CASSPGQVLYEQYF. In nucleotides, the CDR3 is TGTGCCAGCAGCCCGGGACAGGTTTTGTACGAGCAGTACTTC.

The chain recombines TRBV4-1 with TRBJ2-7, with 9 nucleotides matching TRBD2. CDR1 is MGHRA, CDR2 YSYEKL, per germline. The CDR3 totals 16 residues. The ends lost 0 bases at V and 0 bases at J; junction bases unmatched: 3. The CDR3 DNA reads TGCGCCAGCAGCCAAGATATAGCGGGGGCCTCCTACGAGCAGTACTTC. It is translated as CASSQDIAGASYEQYF.